Shown below are 20 T cell receptor beta chains from a single sample sequenced in a study of blood T cell repertoires in COVID-19 (TCRdb year 2020). The library was made by the immunoSEQ multiplex PCR assay. In its TCRdb copy, this immuneACCESS table keeps in-frame sequences only and misses some clones. Where compared with another copy, unresolved V genes explain less than half of these, and the others have no known cause. In all, the sample holds 25,000 to 30,000 clones, and roughly nine tenths of those were seen once. The ten largest clones add up to less than 3.5% of the sample. The sample consisted of peripheral blood. The origin of the receptors is a human donor in a cohort sampled during active COVID-19.

This rearrangement joins TRBV7-2 to TRBJ2-7; 9 bases are a match to TRBD1. The trim removed 5 bases at V and 5 bases at J, leaving 7 bases unmatched. Germline CDR1 and CDR2: SGHTA and FQGNSA. The CDR3 runs to 14 residues. CDR3 amino acids: CASSPGQGSDEQYF. As DNA, the CDR3 is TGTGCCAGCAGCCCCGGACAGGGGAGCGACGAGCAGTACTTC.

V is TRBV19 and J is TRBJ1-5; the match to TRBD1 covers 9 bases. Germline V gene sequence: CDR1 LNHDA, CDR2 SQIVND (reference sequence). CDR3 length: 15 amino acids. V was pared by 1 base and J by 7 bases, with 5 bases of the junction left unmatched. The CDR3 here is CASSIAQGAGQPQHF. DNA for the CDR3: TGTGCCAGTAGTATAGCACAGGGGGCCGGACAGCCCCAGCATTTT. Together with reference TRBV19 and TRBJ1-5, the CDR3 gives the full variable domain: DGGITQSPKYLFRKEGQNVTLSCEQNLNHDAMYWYRQDPGQGLRLIYYSQIVNDFQKGDIAEGYSVSREKKESFPLTVTSAQKNPTAFYLCASSIAQGAGQPQHFGDGTRLSIL.

The rearrangement joins TRBV5-1 to TRBJ1-1; 7 positions agree with TRBD1. The CDR3 runs to 14 residues. V dropped 3 bases and J dropped 0; count of bases not matched to a gene: 2. Germline-derived CDR1 and CDR2 are SGHRS and YFSETQ. The DNA for the CDR3 is TGCGCCAGCAGCTGGGACAGAGTGAACACTGAAGCTTTCTTT. Its protein is CASSWDRVNTEAFF.

In its sample, this clone was seen once. The chain employs TRBV12-3 or TRBV12-4 and TRBJ1-4, with D uncertain. Trimming removed 6 bases from V and 8 bases from J, with 13 bases in between. CDR3 length equals 13 residues. CDR3 residues: CASSLGRGEKLFF. In nucleotides, the CDR3 is TGTGCCAGCAGCCTCGGAAGAGGGGAAAAACTGTTTTTT.

V and J are TRBV29-1 and TRBJ2-3, with TRBD2 matching over 9 bases. From germline, CDR1 is SQVTM and CDR2 ANQGSEA. V was clipped by 6 bases and J by 4 bases; unmatched bases: 8. CDR3 length: 14 residues. The CDR3 loop is CSVKEGLAPDTQYF. CDR3 coding DNA: TGCAGCGTCAAAGAGGGACTAGCCCCAGATACGCAGTATTTT.

The rearrangement uses TRBV20-1 and TRBJ2-7; TRBD2 matches at 8 bases. V dropped 4 bases and J dropped 7; count of bases not matched to a gene: 3. The CDR3 extends over 11 amino acids. CDR1 is DFQATT and CDR2 is SNEGSKA in the germline V gene (reference sequence). For the CDR3, the DNA is TGCAGTGCTACGGCGGGGGGAGAGCAGTACTTC. It codes for CSATAGGEQYF.

The gene calls are TRBV10-3 and TRBJ2-1; D call uncertain. V lost 6 bases, J lost 7 bases, and 10 bases lay in between. There are 12 residues in the CDR3. CDR1 is ENHRY and CDR2 is SYGVKD in the germline V gene. Here the CDR3 reads CAISPSVNEQFF. The CDR3 nucleotides read TGTGCCATCAGCCCGAGCGTTAATGAGCAGTTCTTC.

The chain combines TRBV24-1 with TRBJ2-1; TRBD1 aligns across 7 bases. The CDR3 spans 15 residues. After removal of 2 bases from V and 8 bases from J, the junction contained 8 bases not matched to a gene. Germline V gene sequence: CDR1 KGHDR, CDR2 SFDVKD. In DNA, the CDR3 is TGTGCCACCAGTGATTCGGGACAGTTCGTCGATGAGCAGTTCTTC. It specifies CATSDSGQFVDEQFF.

V usage is TRBV5-4 and J usage is TRBJ2-3; 10 bases fit TRBD2. Per the germline V gene, CDR1 is SGHNT and CDR2 is YYREEE (reference sequence). The CDR3 covers 17 residues. V shed 0 bases, J shed 0 bases, and the junction held 4 bases outside the gene matches. CDR3 coding DNA: TGTGCCAGCAGCTTGGGCCTAGCGGGGGCTAGCACAGATACGCAGTATTTT. Residues: CASSLGLAGASTDTQYF.

The chain links TRBV5-1 to TRBJ1-6, with D unresolved. Germline V gene sequence: CDR1 SGHRS, CDR2 YFSETQ. Trimming cost V 0 bases and J 6 bases, with 10 bases left between them. The CDR3 runs 15 residues. Written as DNA, the CDR3 is TGCGCCAGCAGCTTGGGAGGTATTGGTAATTCACCCCTCCACTTT. Translated, it gives CASSLGGIGNSPLHF.

V gene TRBV5-1 combines with J gene TRBJ1-1; the D gene is possibly TRBD1 (5 bases). Germline values: CDR1 SGHRS, CDR2 YFSETQ. The CDR3 is 14 residues long. V lost 1 base to trimming and J lost 0 bases, with 7 bases between them. CDR3 residues: CASSLTGMNTEAFF. The CDR3 DNA reads TGCGCCAGCAGCTTGACAGGCATGAACACTGAAGCTTTCTTT.

This chain joins TRBV6-4 and TRBJ1-5; the D gene is possibly TRBD1 (5 bases). The CDR3 runs 14 residues. V was clipped by 6 bases and J by 7 bases, with 16 bases between them. The germline V gene encodes CDR1 MRHNA and CDR2 SNTAGT. The CDR3 nucleotides are TGTGCCAGCAGCATCGACAGTAAAGGGCAGCCCCAGCATTTT. Translating gives CASSIDSKGQPQHF.

This chain joins TRBV2 and TRBJ2-5, with 7 bases fitting TRBD2. Germline V gene sequence: CDR1 SNHLY, CDR2 FYNNEI. This CDR3 has 12 residues. The V and J ends lost 8 bases and 5 bases, in that order; junction bases with no gene match: 5. The CDR3: CASRGDAETQYF. Written as DNA, the CDR3 is TGTGCCAGCCGGGGGGACGCTGAGACCCAGTACTTC. The full variable domain, completed using reference TRBV2 and TRBJ2-5, is EPEVTQTPSHQVTQMGQEVILRCVPISNHLYFYWYRQILGQKVEFLVSFYNNEISEKSEIFDDQFSVERPDGSNFTLKIRSTKLEDSAMYFCASRGDAETQYFGPGTRLLVL.

For the CDR3, the DNA is TGTGCCAGCAGCTTTGCAGGGACAGGGGGAATCAATGAGCAGTTCTTC. Protein product: CASSFAGTGGINEQFF. This rearrangement joins TRBV7-8 to TRBJ2-1; 11 bases fit TRBD1. There are 16 residues in the CDR3. CDR1 and CDR2 (germline): SGHVS, FQNEAQ. The V gene end was trimmed by 3 bases and the J gene end by 6 bases; junction bases not matched to a gene: 7.

This clone was recorded only once. The chain combines TRBV14 with TRBJ1-4; 9 positions agree with TRBD1. Per germline, CDR1 SGHDN and CDR2 FVKESK. V lost 4 bases and J lost 6; bases outside the gene matches: 0. The CDR3 has 13 amino acids. CDR3 DNA sequence: TGTGCCAGCAGCCGGGACAGGGATGAAAAACTGTTTTTT. Translation: CASSRDRDEKLFF.

The chain recombines TRBV5-1 with TRBJ1-3; D remains unclear. Trimming pared 0 bases from V and 0 bases from J, leaving 10 bases between. The CDR3 loop spans 16 amino acids. The germline V gene has CDR1 SGHRS and CDR2 YFSETQ. CDR3: CASSLAWSSSGNTIYF. CDR3 DNA: TGCGCCAGCAGCTTGGCCTGGAGTAGCTCTGGAAACACCATATATTTT.

Regarding this clone: This sample includes further DNA sequences coding for the same CDR3. J is TRBJ1-3 and V is TRBV18, with 12 bases fitting TRBD1. The germline gives CDR1 KGHSH, CDR2 LQKENI. The CDR3 loop spans 16 amino acids. With 6 bases clipped from V and 2 bases from J, the junction kept 5 bases outside the gene matches. CDR3 residues: CASSQGQGATGNTIYF. For the CDR3, the DNA is TGTGCCAGCTCGCAGGGACAGGGGGCCACTGGAAACACCATATATTTT. Together with reference TRBV18 and TRBJ1-3, the CDR3 gives the full variable domain: NAGVMQNPRHLVRRRGQEARLRCSPMKGHSHVYWYRQLPEEGLKFMVYLQKENIIDESGMPKERFSAEFPKEGPSILRIQQVVRGDSAAYFCASSQGQGATGNTIYFGEGSWLTVV.

The sample holds one count of this clone. V is TRBV6-2 or TRBV6-3 and J is TRBJ1-1; 10 positions agree with TRBD1. Looked up from germline, CDR1 is MNHEY and CDR2 is SVGEGT. V trimming: 6 bases; J trimming: 4 bases; junction bases outside the gene matches: 11. The CDR3 has 16 amino acids. The chain's CDR3 is CASSDAPGQGITEAFF. CDR3 sequence (DNA): TGTGCCAGCAGCGATGCTCCGGGACAGGGGATCACTGAAGCTTTCTTT.

The chain has TRBV5-6 and TRBJ2-5, with 11 bases matching TRBD1. Germline CDR1 reads SGHDT; CDR2 reads YYEEEE. V was clipped by 0 bases and J by 5 bases; unmatched bases: 3. The CDR3 consists of 15 residues. CDR3 in amino acids: CASSLGTGGFETQYF. The DNA for the CDR3 is TGTGCCAGCAGCTTGGGGACAGGGGGCTTCGAGACCCAGTACTTC. The full variable domain, with the rest looked up from reference TRBV5-6 and TRBJ2-5, is DAGVTQSPTHLIKTRGQQVTLRCSPKSGHDTVSWYQQALGQGPQFIFQYYEEEERQRGNFPDRFSGHQFPNYSSELNVNALLLGDSALYLCASSLGTGGFETQYFGPGTRLLVL.

The rearrangement links TRBV6-5 to TRBJ2-5; D remains unclear. This CDR3 spans 13 amino acids. CDR1 is MNHEY, CDR2 SVGAGI, per germline. Trimming cost V 6 bases and J 2 bases, with 10 bases left between them. The CDR3 region is CASSQNEQETQYF. CDR3 DNA sequence: TGTGCCAGCAGCCAGAACGAACAAGAGACCCAGTACTTC.